One and the same sample provided the 2 T cell receptor beta chains below, sequenced in a study of CD8+ T cells in alopecia areata. Reverse transcription of extracted RNA yielded cDNA, which provided the sequencing template. Method: immunoSEQ multiplex PCR; TCRdb's copy keeps in-frame clones and lacks some. The sample includes about 140,000 clones, 75% to 85% of them seen just once. The treatment denotes: oral pan-JAK inhibitor, 5-10 mg twice daily. The sequencing used CD8+ T cells sorted from blood, collected at week 4, from a patient treated with tofacitinib. The receptors were gathered from a human donor with alopecia areata.

V and J are TRBV6-5 and TRBJ2-1; TRBD2 might be the D (7 bases). Between the trimmed V and J ends, which lost 0 bases and 8 bases, there was a span of 14 bases. The germline V gene encodes CDR1 MNHEY and CDR2 SVGAGI. There are 15 residues in the CDR3. The CDR3 DNA reads TGTGCCAGCAGTTACTCACGGGGGGCGGGCGATGAGCAGTTCTTC. Translation gives CASSYSRGAGDEQFF.

This chain links TRBV13 with TRBJ2-7; TRBD1 aligns across 8 bases. The CDR3 runs to 18 residues. The germline gives CDR1 PRHDT, CDR2 FYEKMQ (reference sequence). Germline trimming cut 2 bases from V and 6 bases from J; bases unmatched to any gene: 18. The CDR3 DNA reads TGTGCCAGCAGCTTAAGAGGCGGAGCGGACAGGGTGGCTCGCGAGCAGTACTTC. It encodes CASSLRGGADRVAREQYF. Variable domain in full (rest from reference TRBV13 and TRBJ2-7): AAGVIQSPRHLIKEKRETATLKCYPIPRHDTVYWYQQGPGQDPQFLISFYEKMQSDKGSIPDRFSAQQFSDYHSELNMSSLELGDSALYFCASSLRGGADRVAREQYFGPGTRLTVT.